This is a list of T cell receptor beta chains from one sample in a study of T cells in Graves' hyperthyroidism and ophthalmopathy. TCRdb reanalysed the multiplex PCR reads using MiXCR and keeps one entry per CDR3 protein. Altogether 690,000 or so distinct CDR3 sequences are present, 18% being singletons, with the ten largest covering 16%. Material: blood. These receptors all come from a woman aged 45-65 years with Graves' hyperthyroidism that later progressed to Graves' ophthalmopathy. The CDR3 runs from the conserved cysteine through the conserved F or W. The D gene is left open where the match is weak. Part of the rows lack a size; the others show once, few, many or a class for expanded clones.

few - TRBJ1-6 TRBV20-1 CSAGHGDNSPLHF TGCAGTGCCGGACACGGCGATAATTCACCCCTCCACTTT
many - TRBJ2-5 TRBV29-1 CSAEGGQETQYF TGCAGCGCCGAGGGGGGCCAAGAGACCCAGTACTTC
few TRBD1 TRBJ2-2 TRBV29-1 CSVVATGFTGELFF TGCAGCGTTGTGGCGACAGGGTTCACCGGGGAGCTGTTTTTT
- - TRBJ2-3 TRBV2 CASSESQVTDTQYF TGTGCCAGCAGTGAATCCCAAGTAACGGATACGCAGTATTTT
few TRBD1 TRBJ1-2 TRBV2 CASIRDSNYGYTF TGTGCCAGCATCCGGGACAGTAACTATGGCTACACCTTC
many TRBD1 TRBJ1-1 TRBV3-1 CASSLIRGQMGTEAFF TGTGCCAGCAGCCTAATCAGGGGGCAGATGGGCACTGAAGCTTTCTTT
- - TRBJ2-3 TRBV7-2 CASSLLASPTDTQYF TGTGCCAGCAGCTTACTCGCAAGCCCCACAGATACGCAGTATTTT
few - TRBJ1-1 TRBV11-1 CASSLNRQGGLPEAFF TGTGCCAGCAGCTTAAATCGGCAGGGTGGATTGCCTGAAGCTTTCTTT
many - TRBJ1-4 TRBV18 CASSQNSEKLFF TGTGCCAGCTCTCAAAACAGCGAAAAACTGTTTTTT
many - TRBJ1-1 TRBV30 CACRGRGNTEAFF TGTGCCTGCCGGGGGCGGGGGAACACTGAAGCTTTCTTT
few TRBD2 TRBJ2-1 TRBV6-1 CTSGGWSYNEQFF TGCACTAGCGGGGGATGGTCCTACAATGAGCAGTTCTTC
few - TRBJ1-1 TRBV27 CASSPTLLLGVNTEAFF TGTGCCAGCAGTCCCACACTCCTACTGGGGGTGAACACTGAAGCTTTCTTT
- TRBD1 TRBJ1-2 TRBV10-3 CAISRGTGVNYGYTF TGTGCCATCAGTCGCGGGACAGGGGTTAACTATGGCTACACCTTC
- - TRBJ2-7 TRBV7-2 CASSLVGRREQYF TGTGCCAGCAGCTTAGTGGGGCGCCGTGAGCAGTACTTC
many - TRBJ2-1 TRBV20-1 CSASEQRSGYNEQFF TGCAGTGCTAGTGAGCAGCGTAGCGGCTACAATGAGCAGTTCTTC
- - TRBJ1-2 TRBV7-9 CASSLLWGQPGYTF TGTGCCAGCAGCTTGCTCTGGGGGCAACCTGGCTACACCTTC
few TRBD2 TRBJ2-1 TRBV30 CAWSVKGRVSYNEQFF TGTGCCTGGAGTGTAAAGGGGAGGGTTTCCTACAATGAGCAGTTCTTC
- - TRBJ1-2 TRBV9 CASSGDYDYGYTF TGTGCCAGCAGCGGGGACTATGACTATGGCTACACCTTC